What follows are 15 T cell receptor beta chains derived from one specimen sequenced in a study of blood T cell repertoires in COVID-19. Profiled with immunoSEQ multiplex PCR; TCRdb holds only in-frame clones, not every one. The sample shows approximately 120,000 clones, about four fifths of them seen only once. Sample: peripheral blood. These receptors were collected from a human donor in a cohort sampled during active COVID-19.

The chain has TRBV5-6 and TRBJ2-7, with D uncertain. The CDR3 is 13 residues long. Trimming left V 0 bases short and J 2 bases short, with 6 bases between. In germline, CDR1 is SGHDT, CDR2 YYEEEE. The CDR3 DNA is TGTGCCAGCAGCTTGGTACGGGCCTACGAGCAGTACTTC. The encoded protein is CASSLVRAYEQYF.

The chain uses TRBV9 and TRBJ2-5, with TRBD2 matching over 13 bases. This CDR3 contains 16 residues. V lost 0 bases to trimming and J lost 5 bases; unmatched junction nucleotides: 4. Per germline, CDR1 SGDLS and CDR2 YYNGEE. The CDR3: CASSVVGTSGMETQYF. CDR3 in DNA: TGTGCCAGCAGCGTAGTCGGGACTAGCGGGATGGAGACCCAGTACTTC. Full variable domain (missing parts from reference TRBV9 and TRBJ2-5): DSGVTQTPKHLITATGQRVTLRCSPRSGDLSVYWYQQSLDQGLQFLIQYYNGEERAKGNILERFSAQQFPDLHSELNLSSLELGDSALYFCASSVVGTSGMETQYFGPGTRLLVL.

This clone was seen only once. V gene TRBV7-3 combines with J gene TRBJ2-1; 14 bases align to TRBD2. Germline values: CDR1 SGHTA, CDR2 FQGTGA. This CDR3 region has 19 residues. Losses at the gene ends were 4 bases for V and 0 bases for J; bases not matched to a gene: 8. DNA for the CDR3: TGTGCCAGCAGCTCGTTCGGGACTAGCGGGAGCGCCTCCTACAATGAGCAGTTCTTC. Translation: CASSSFGTSGSASYNEQFF. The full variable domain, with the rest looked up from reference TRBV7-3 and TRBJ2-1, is GAGVSQTPSNKVTEKGKYVELRCDPISGHTALYWYRQSLGQGPEFLIYFQGTGAADDSGLPNDRFFAVRPEGSVSTLKIQRTERGDSAVYLCASSSFGTSGSASYNEQFFGPGTRLTVL.

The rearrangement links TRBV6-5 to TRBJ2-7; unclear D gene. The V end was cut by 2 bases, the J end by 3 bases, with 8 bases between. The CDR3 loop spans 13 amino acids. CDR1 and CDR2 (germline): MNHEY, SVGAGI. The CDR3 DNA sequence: TGTGCCAGCAGTTACGGCCAAATCTACGAGCAGTACTTC. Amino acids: CASSYGQIYEQYF.

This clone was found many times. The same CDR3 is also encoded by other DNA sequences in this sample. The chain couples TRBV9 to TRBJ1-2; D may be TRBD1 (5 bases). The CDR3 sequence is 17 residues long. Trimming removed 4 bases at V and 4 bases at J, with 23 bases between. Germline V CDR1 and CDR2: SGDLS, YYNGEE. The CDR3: CASSPGGGKGFGYGYTF. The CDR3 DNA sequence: TGTGCCAGCAGCCCCGGCGGGGGAAAAGGGTTCGGCTATGGCTACACCTTC.

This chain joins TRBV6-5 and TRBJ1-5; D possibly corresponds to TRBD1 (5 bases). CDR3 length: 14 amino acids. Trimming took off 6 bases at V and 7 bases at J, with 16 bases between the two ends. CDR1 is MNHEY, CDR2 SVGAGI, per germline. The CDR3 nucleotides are TGTGCCAGCAGGGTGTCGGGGGGGGGACAGCCCCAGCATTTT. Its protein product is CASRVSGGGQPQHF.

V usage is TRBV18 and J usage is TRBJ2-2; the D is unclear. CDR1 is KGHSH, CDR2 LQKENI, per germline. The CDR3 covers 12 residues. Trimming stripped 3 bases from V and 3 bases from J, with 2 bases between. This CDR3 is CASSPYTGELFF. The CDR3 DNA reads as TGTGCCAGCTCACCCTACACCGGGGAGCTGTTTTTT.

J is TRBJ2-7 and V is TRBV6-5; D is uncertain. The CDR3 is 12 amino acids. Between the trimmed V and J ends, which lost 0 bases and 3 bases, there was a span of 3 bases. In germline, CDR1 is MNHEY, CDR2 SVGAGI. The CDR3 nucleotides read TGTGCCAGCAGTTACTCCCACTACGAGCAGTACTTC. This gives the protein CASSYSHYEQYF.

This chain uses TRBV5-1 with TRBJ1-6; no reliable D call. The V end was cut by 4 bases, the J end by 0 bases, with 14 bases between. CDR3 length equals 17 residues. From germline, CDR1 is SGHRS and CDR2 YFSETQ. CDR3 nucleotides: TGCGCCAGCAGCCGACAAGATCCAAGCTCCTATAATTCACCCCTCCACTTT. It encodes CASSRQDPSSYNSPLHF.

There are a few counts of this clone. The CDR3 is CASTATGFAYGYTF. Written as DNA, the CDR3 is TGTGCCAGCACCGCGACAGGGTTTGCCTATGGCTACACCTTC. The chain links TRBV7-9 to TRBJ1-2, with 7 bases that match TRBD1. The CDR3 is 14 residues long. Trimming removed 7 bases from V and 4 bases from J; junction bases left unmatched: 9. Germline V lookup: CDR1 SEHNR, CDR2 FQNEAQ (reference sequence). The whole variable domain, remainder taken from reference TRBV7-9 and TRBJ1-2, is DTGVSQNPRHKITKRGQNVTFRCDPISEHNRLYWYRQTLGQGPEFLTYFQNEAQLEKSRLLSDRFSAERPKGSFSTLEIQRTEQGDSAMYLCASTATGFAYGYTFGSGTRLTVV.

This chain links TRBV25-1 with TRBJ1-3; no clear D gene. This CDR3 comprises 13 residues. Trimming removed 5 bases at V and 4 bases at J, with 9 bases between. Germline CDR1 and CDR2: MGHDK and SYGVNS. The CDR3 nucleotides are TGTGCCAGCAGTCCGACGGGGGGAAACACCATATATTTT. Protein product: CASSPTGGNTIYF.

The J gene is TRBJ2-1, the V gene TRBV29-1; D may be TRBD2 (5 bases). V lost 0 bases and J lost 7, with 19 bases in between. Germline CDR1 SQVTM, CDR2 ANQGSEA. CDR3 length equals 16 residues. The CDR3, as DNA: TGCAGCGTTGAAGATCGAGGAGGAAACTCGTTAAATGAGCAGTTCTTC. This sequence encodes CSVEDRGGNSLNEQFF.

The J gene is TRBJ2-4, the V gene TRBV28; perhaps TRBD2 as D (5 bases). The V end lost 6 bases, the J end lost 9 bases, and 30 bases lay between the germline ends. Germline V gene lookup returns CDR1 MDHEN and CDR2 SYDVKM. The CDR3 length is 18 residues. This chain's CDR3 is CASRAPGGGVYGGGIQYF. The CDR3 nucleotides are TGTGCCAGCAGGGCCCCAGGAGGTGGTGTCTACGGAGGCGGCATTCAGTACTTC.

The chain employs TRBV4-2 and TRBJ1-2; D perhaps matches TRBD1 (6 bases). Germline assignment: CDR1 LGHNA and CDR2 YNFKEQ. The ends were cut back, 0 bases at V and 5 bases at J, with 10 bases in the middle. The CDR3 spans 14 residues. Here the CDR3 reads CASSQDQGPYGYTF. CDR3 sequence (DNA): TGTGCCAGCAGCCAAGATCAGGGGCCGTATGGCTACACCTTC.

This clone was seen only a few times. In DNA, the CDR3 is TGTGCCAGCAGTGAGGCCGAGCAGTACTTC. It is translated as CASSEAEQYF. V is TRBV2 and J is TRBJ2-7; D gene unclear. The CDR3 has 10 residues. Germline V gene data show CDR1 as SNHLY and CDR2 as FYNNEI. The germline V and J ends were trimmed by 3 bases and 6 bases, with 3 bases remaining between them.